A selection of T cell receptor beta chains follows, all from one sample in a study of T cell responses to AZD1222 COVID-19 vaccine. Clones were sequenced by immunoSEQ multiplex PCR, and TCRdb holds only the in-frame ones, with some missing. Of roughly 140,000 clones listed, around 88% are singletons. Here the sequenced sample was peripheral blood, taken on day 0 of MenACWY control vaccination. These receptors all come from an adult in good health. Each CDR3 is given with its conserved first and last residue. D genes are given only for firm matches. Only some rows state a clone size, as once, few, many or a class for expanded clones.

size: .; V: TRBV24-1; D: .; J: TRBJ2-7; CDR3: CATSDETVSYEQYF; DNA: TGTGCCACCAGTGACGAGACCGTATCCTACGAGCAGTACTTC
size: .; V: TRBV11-3; D: TRBD1; J: TRBJ1-2; CDR3: CASSFRGPHPTF; DNA: TGTGCCAGCAGCTTCAGGGGGCCTCACCCTACCTTC
size: .; V: TRBV5-5; D: .; J: TRBJ2-3; CDR3: CASSPPGSTDTQYF; DNA: TGTGCCAGCAGCCCCCCGGGGAGCACAGATACGCAGTATTTT
size: .; V: TRBV7-9; D: TRBD2; J: TRBJ2-1; CDR3: CASSPRYIAGGKYNEQFF; DNA: TGTGCCAGCAGCCCACGATACATAGCGGGGGGGAAATACAATGAGCAGTTCTTC
size: .; V: TRBV5-1; D: .; J: TRBJ1-2; CDR3: CASSLEGQPWGYTF; DNA: TGCGCCAGCAGCTTGGAAGGACAGCCGTGGGGCTACACCTTC
size: .; V: TRBV4-2; D: .; J: TRBJ1-1; CDR3: CASSQDGTGNTEAFF; DNA: TGTGCCAGCAGCCAAGATGGGACGGGGAACACTGAAGCTTTCTTT
size: .; V: TRBV6-5; D: .; J: TRBJ1-1; CDR3: CASSYSSSGSRTEAFF; DNA: TGTGCCAGCAGTTACTCGAGTTCAGGGTCCAGGACTGAAGCTTTCTTT
size: few; V: TRBV4-1; D: .; J: TRBJ1-2; CDR3: CASSQNYNYGYTF; DNA: TGCGCCAGCAGCCAAAATTACAACTATGGCTACACCTTC
size: .; V: TRBV29-1; D: .; J: TRBJ2-5; CDR3: CSVAGQETQYF; DNA: TGCAGCGTTGCCGGGCAAGAGACCCAGTACTTC
size: .; V: TRBV7-2; D: .; J: TRBJ1-2; CDR3: CASSLNTANYGYTF; DNA: TGTGCCAGCAGCTTAAACACAGCTAACTATGGCTACACCTTC
size: .; V: TRBV4-2; D: .; J: TRBJ2-7; CDR3: CASSQDGLLDHTDF; DNA: TGTGCCAGCAGCCAAGATGGTTTGCTGGACCACACAGACTTC